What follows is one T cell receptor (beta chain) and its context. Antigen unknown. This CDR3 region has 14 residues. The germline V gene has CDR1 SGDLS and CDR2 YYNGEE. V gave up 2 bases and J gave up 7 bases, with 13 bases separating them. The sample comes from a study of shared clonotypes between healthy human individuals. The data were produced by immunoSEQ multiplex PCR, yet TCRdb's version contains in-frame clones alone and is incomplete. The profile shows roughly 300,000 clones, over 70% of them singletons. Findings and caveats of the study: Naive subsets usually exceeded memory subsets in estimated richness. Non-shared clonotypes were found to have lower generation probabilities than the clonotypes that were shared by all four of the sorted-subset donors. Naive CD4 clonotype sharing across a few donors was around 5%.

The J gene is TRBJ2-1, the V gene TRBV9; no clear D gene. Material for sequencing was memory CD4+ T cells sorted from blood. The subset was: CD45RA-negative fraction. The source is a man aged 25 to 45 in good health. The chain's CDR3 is CASSVYGLGNEQFF. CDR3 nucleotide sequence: TGTGCCAGCAGCGTGTACGGATTGGGAAATGAGCAGTTCTTC.